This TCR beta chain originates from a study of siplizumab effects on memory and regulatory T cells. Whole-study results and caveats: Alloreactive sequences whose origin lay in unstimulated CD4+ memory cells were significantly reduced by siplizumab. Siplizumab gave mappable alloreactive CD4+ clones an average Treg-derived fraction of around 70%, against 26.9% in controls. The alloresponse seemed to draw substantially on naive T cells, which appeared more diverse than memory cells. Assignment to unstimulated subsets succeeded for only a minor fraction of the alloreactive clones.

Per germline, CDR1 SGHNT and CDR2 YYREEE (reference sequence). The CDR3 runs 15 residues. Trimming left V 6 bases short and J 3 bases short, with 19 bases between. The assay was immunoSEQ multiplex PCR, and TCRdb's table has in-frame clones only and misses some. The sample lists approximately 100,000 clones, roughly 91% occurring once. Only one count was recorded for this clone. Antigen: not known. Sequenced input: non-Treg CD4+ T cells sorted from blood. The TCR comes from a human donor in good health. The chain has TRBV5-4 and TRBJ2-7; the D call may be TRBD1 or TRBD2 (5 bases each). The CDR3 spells CASKSDPGRNYEQYF. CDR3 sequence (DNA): TGTGCCAGCAAAAGTGACCCAGGGAGAAACTACGAGCAGTACTTC.